These 21 T cell receptor beta chains originate from one sample sequenced in a study of lymphopenia after photon versus proton radiotherapy. This table comes from immunoSEQ multiplex PCR, and its TCRdb copy is limited to in-frame clones, with some not included. Here the sample spans 20,000 to 25,000 clones, around 85% being singletons. Sample: peripheral blood, taken from a patient treated with photon-based radiotherapy. The receptors come from a man aged 55 to 70 with pancreatic cancer.

This chain uses TRBV11-2 with TRBJ2-7; TRBD1 matches at 10 bases. The CDR3 has 17 amino acids. The J segment lost 0 bases and the V segment lost 7 bases, leaving 12 bases of the junction unmatched. Germline V CDR1 and CDR2: SGHAT, FQNNGV. CDR3 nucleotide sequence: TGTGCCAGCACCGCCGGGACAGGGGCCGCCGCCTCCTACGAGCAGTACTTC. Amino acids: CASTAGTGAAASYEQYF.

This chain connects TRBV5-1 to TRBJ2-1; TRBD2 might be the D (6 bases). CDR1 and CDR2 from the germline V gene are SGHRS and YFSETQ. The CDR3 is made up of 16 amino acids. Trimming removed 3 bases from V and 0 bases from J, with 13 bases in between. CDR3 amino acids: CASSSVSGSSYNEQFF. The CDR3 nucleotides are TGCGCCAGCAGCTCCGTTAGCGGAAGCTCCTACAATGAGCAGTTCTTC.

V gene TRBV30 combines with J gene TRBJ2-3; D could derive from TRBD1 or TRBD2 (6 bases each). Germline V gene lookup returns CDR1 GTSNPN and CDR2 SVGIG (reference sequence). V was pared by 4 bases and J by 2 bases, with 10 bases between. This CDR3 spans 13 amino acids. CDR3 sequence (DNA): TGTGCCTGGACGTGGGGGGCCACAGATACGCAGTATTTT. Protein product: CAWTWGATDTQYF.

The J gene is TRBJ2-1, the V gene TRBV29-1; 13 bases are shared with TRBD2. The germline gives CDR1 SQVTM, CDR2 ANQGSEA. The CDR3 has 14 residues. V lost 6 bases, J lost 5 bases, and 4 bases stayed unmatched. The DNA of the CDR3 is TGCAGCGTGACTAGCGGGGGGCTCAACAATGAGCAGTTCTTC. This sequence encodes CSVTSGGLNNEQFF.

The sample holds one count of this clone. The chain joins TRBV6-4 to TRBJ2-5; unclear D gene. Germline lookup yields CDR1 MRHNA and CDR2 SNTAGT. CDR3 length equals 13 residues. Trimming left V 6 bases short and J 5 bases short, with 13 bases between. The CDR3: CASSAGLGETQYF. The DNA of the CDR3 is TGTGCCAGCAGCGCAGGTCTGGGGGAGACCCAGTACTTC.

This chain connects TRBV6-1 to TRBJ1-5; TRBD1 is a possible D gene (6 bases). This CDR3 is built from 16 residues. V was shortened by 4 bases and J by 3 bases, with 16 bases between the two germline ends. The germline V gene has CDR1 MNHNS and CDR2 SASEGT. CDR3 in DNA: TGTGCCAGCAGTGCATACCCATGGGGGCCCAATCAGCCCCAGCATTTT. Its protein product is CASSAYPWGPNQPQHF.

The genes are TRBV7-9 and TRBJ2-7, with 10 bases that match TRBD1. Trimming at V came to 2 bases and at J to 5 bases, leaving 9 bases not matched to a gene. The CDR3 contains 16 residues. CDR1 is SEHNR and CDR2 is FQNEAQ in the germline V gene (reference sequence). The CDR3 region is CASSLRSGQGWNEQYF. As DNA, the CDR3 is TGTGCCAGCAGCTTAAGGTCGGGACAGGGGTGGAACGAGCAGTACTTC.

This clone was found a few times. This chain connects TRBV12-5 to TRBJ1-5; 10 nucleotides line up with TRBD1. Germline assignment: CDR1 LGHNT and CDR2 FRNRAP. The length of the CDR3 is 15 residues. After removal of 1 base from V and 5 bases from J, the junction contained 2 bases not matched to a gene. CDR3 DNA: TGTGCTAGTGGTTTGGGGGACAGGGGCTATCAGCCCCAGCATTTT. Translation gives CASGLGDRGYQPQHF.

This chain links TRBV9 with TRBJ2-3; 8 bases map to TRBD2. Germline values: CDR1 SGDLS, CDR2 YYNGEE. V trimming: 2 bases; J trimming: 4 bases; junction bases outside the gene matches: 6. The CDR3 is 15 amino acids. The CDR3 loop reads CASSVRGGRADTQYF. The CDR3 coding sequence is TGTGCCAGCAGCGTCCGCGGGGGGCGGGCAGATACGCAGTATTTT.

The chain employs TRBV6-1 and TRBJ2-5, with D possibly matching TRBD1 (6 bases). With the DNA end fitting TRBJ2-7 better, the J assignment may be wrong. The CDR3 consists of 14 residues. CDR1 is MNHNS and CDR2 is SASEGT in the germline V gene. CDR3 protein: CASTLTGSSYEQYF. The CDR3 DNA is TGTGCCAGCACCTTGACAGGTAGCTCCTACGAGCAGTACTTC.

The V call is TRBV9, the J call TRBJ2-7, with D possibly matching TRBD2 (5 bases). Germline CDR1 reads SGDLS; CDR2 reads YYNGEE. The V end was cut by 4 bases, the J end by 4 bases, with 18 bases between. The CDR3 totals 15 residues. The CDR3 coding sequence is TGTGCCAGCAGCCCGGGTATGGACTCAACTTACGAGCAGTACTTC. Protein product: CASSPGMDSTYEQYF.

The chain carries TRBV6-1 and TRBJ1-5; D not certain. The V and J ends lost 4 bases and 4 bases respectively, with 8 bases between them. Germline V gene data show CDR1 as MNHNS and CDR2 as SASEGT. This CDR3 has 13 residues. The CDR3 sequence: CASSGTLNQPQHF. CDR3 coding DNA: TGTGCCAGCAGTGGGACCCTAAATCAGCCCCAGCATTTT.

This chain joins TRBV5-1 and TRBJ2-5, with no clear D. CDR3 size: 13 residues. V lost 1 base and J lost 4, with 8 bases in between. The germline V gene encodes CDR1 SGHRS and CDR2 YFSETQ. CDR3 loop: CASSLHPAETQYF. The CDR3 DNA sequence: TGCGCCAGCAGCTTGCACCCCGCAGAGACCCAGTACTTC. Based on the CDR3 plus reference TRBV5-1 and TRBJ2-5, the full variable domain is KAGVTQTPRYLIKTRGQQVTLSCSPISGHRSVSWYQQTPGQGLQFLFEYFSETQRNKGNFPGRFSGRQFSNSRSEMNVSTLELGDSALYLCASSLHPAETQYFGPGTRLLVL.

This chain connects TRBV7-8 to TRBJ1-2; D uncertain. The germline V gene encodes CDR1 SGHVS and CDR2 FQNEAQ. This CDR3 contains 13 residues. Trimming took 3 bases from V and 4 from J, leaving 9 bases between them. CDR3 amino acids: CASSFGEAYGYTF. In DNA, the CDR3 is TGTGCCAGCAGCTTTGGGGAGGCCTATGGCTACACCTTC.

This sequence joins TRBV7-9 and TRBJ1-3; D remains ambiguous. CDR3 length equals 14 residues. Germline CDR1 is SEHNR and CDR2 is FQNEAQ (reference sequence). With 5 bases removed from V and 2 bases from J, the gap between germline ends came to 10 bases. CDR3 region: CASSVQLAGNTIYF. DNA for the CDR3: TGTGCCAGCAGCGTACAGCTGGCTGGAAACACCATATATTTT. The whole variable domain, remainder taken from reference TRBV7-9 and TRBJ1-3, is DTGVSQNPRHKITKRGQNVTFRCDPISEHNRLYWYRQTLGQGPEFLTYFQNEAQLEKSRLLSDRFSAERPKGSFSTLEIQRTEQGDSAMYLCASSVQLAGNTIYFGEGSWLTVV.

J is TRBJ1-2 and V is TRBV15; 9 bases are a match to TRBD1. V was clipped by 5 bases and J by 7 bases; unmatched bases: 11. CDR3 size: 15 residues. Germline V CDR1 and CDR2: LNHNV, YYDKDF (reference sequence). The CDR3 sequence: CATSAMDRGYLGYTF. DNA of the CDR3: TGTGCCACCAGCGCCATGGACAGGGGTTACCTTGGCTACACCTTC.

The rearrangement links TRBV5-1 to TRBJ2-1; 12 positions agree with TRBD2. With 0 bases clipped from V and 4 bases from J, the junction kept 2 bases outside the gene matches. The CDR3 covers 16 residues. The germline CDR1 and CDR2 sequences are SGHRS and YFSETQ. CDR3 protein: CASSLETSGGYNEQFF. The CDR3, as DNA: TGCGCCAGCAGCTTGGAGACTAGCGGGGGATACAATGAGCAGTTCTTC.

The chain couples TRBV6-6 to TRBJ1-5, with D unresolved. Germline V gene lookup returns CDR1 MNHNY and CDR2 SVGAGI (reference sequence). The CDR3 loop spans 15 amino acids. V was pared by 2 bases and J by 0 bases, with 8 bases between. The chain's CDR3 is CASSYNPYSNQPQHF. The CDR3 bases are TGTGCCAGCAGTTACAACCCTTATAGCAATCAGCCCCAGCATTTT.

The J gene is TRBJ1-1, the V gene TRBV11-2; D ambiguous. V dropped 3 bases and J dropped 1 base, with 9 bases sitting between them. Germline assignment: CDR1 SGHAT and CDR2 FQNNGV. The CDR3 sequence is 14 residues long. CDR3 DNA: TGTGCCAGCAGCTTCGCGACTTCGAACACTGAAGCTTTCTTT. Protein product: CASSFATSNTEAFF.

This chain uses TRBV19 with TRBJ2-1; D remains ambiguous. Germline V CDR1 and CDR2: LNHDA, SQIVND (reference sequence). The ends were cut back, 6 bases at V and 5 bases at J, with 14 bases in the middle. This CDR3 has 14 residues. In DNA, the CDR3 is TGTGCCAGTAGGCCAGCCTGGGCTCACAATGAGCAGTTCTTC. Translation gives CASRPAWAHNEQFF.

The V and J genes are TRBV6-5 and TRBJ1-6; possible D gene TRBD1, 5 bases. Trimming pared 5 bases from V and 14 bases from J, leaving 16 bases between. The CDR3 is 13 residues long. CDR1 is MNHEY, CDR2 SVGAGI, per germline. The chain's CDR3 is CASSRPGKFTLHF. CDR3 nucleotide sequence: TGTGCCAGCAGTCGCCCAGGGAAGTTCACCCTCCACTTT.